This T cell receptor beta chain comes out of a study of neurological immune-mediated disorders. This clonotype was counted many times. TCRdb reanalysed the 5' RACE reads using MiXCR and keeps one entry per CDR3 protein. The repertoire holds about 55,000 distinct CDR3 sequences, with 3.8% as singletons. This TCR was sampled from a man in his fifties or sixties with multiple sclerosis. Sample: PBMCs.

The CDR3 reads CASSFGVGYEQYF. Here the CDR3 DNA reads TGTGCCAGCAGTTTTGGGGTAGGCTACGAGCAGTACTTC. J is TRBJ2-7 and V is TRBV12-3 or TRBV12-4; D is unclear. The CDR3 length is 13 residues. Between the trimmed V and J ends, which lost 3 bases and 3 bases, there was a span of 9 bases.